Detailed here is one T cell receptor (beta chain). The sample originates from a study of blood T cell repertoires in COVID-19. Trimming removed 4 bases from V and 0 bases from J; junction bases left unmatched: 17. The germline V gene encodes CDR1 SGHRS and CDR2 YFSETQ. This CDR3 is built from 19 residues. Sequencing used immunoSEQ multiplex PCR; TCRdb keeps in-frame clones, though not all of them. This sample yields 9,500 to 11,000 clones, of which around four fifths are seen a single time; 31% belongs to the top ten. Sequencing input: peripheral blood. The clonotype comes from a man in his forties or fifties with active COVID-19. The V gene is TRBV5-1, the J gene TRBJ2-7; 9 nucleotides line up with TRBD1. CDR3 sequence reads: CASSIYPGQGVWSSYEQYF. The CDR3 bases are TGCGCCAGCAGCATTTATCCGGGACAGGGAGTTTGGAGCTCCTACGAGCAGTACTTC. The variable domain in full, completed from reference TRBV5-1 and TRBJ2-7, reads KAGVTQTPRYLIKTRGQQVTLSCSPISGHRSVSWYQQTPGQGLQFLFEYFSETQRNKGNFPGRFSGRQFSNSRSEMNVSTLELGDSALYLCASSIYPGQGVWSSYEQYFGPGTRLTVT.